This T cell receptor beta chain was profiled in a study of response to subunit inactivated influenza vaccine. The study's findings and limits: A suggestion made by the authors is that each seasonal influenza vaccination recruits few new T cells.

The CDR3 has 16 residues. Trimming shortened V by 2 bases and J by 0 bases, and 11 bases separated the two germline ends. Per the germline V gene, CDR1 is PRHDT and CDR2 is FYEKMQ (reference sequence). Each CDR3 protein gets one entry after TCRdb re-called the RT-PCR reads with MiXCR. This sample has just under 250,000 distinct CDR3 sequences, with 9% to 15% found just once. This clonotype has a count of ten or more. Antigen specificity is unknown. The TCR comes from a man aged 45-65 years who received an inactivated influenza vaccine. The material was non-naive T cells sorted from PBMCs, obtained approximately 15 days before vaccination. The chain combines TRBV13 with TRBJ2-1; D possibly corresponds to TRBD2 (5 bases). The CDR3 DNA sequence: TGTGCCAGCAGCTTATTGCCGGGAAGCTCCTACAATGAGCAGTTCTTC. As protein: CASSLLPGSSYNEQFF.